These 8 T cell receptor beta chains were sequenced from one sample in a study of T-cell memory formation after mild COVID-19. TCRdb reanalysed the 5' RACE reads using MiXCR and keeps one entry per CDR3 protein. The data show 350,000 to 400,000 distinct CDR3 sequences, under 15% seen once. Sequenced material: PBMCs or a T cell subset sorted from them (not recorded which). These TCRs come from a man between 18 and 35 years old who had mild COVID-19 (a few samples of this study predate the infection). Cell type and time point are not known.

With regard to this clonotype: Germline is not matched at one junction end, which may reflect a read error. The chain is built from TRBV29-1 and TRBJ1-4; 9 nucleotides match TRBD1. Germline V gene lookup returns CDR1 SQVTM and CDR2 ANQGSEA. CDR3 length: 10 amino acids. CDR3: CSVETTGGRF. The CDR3 coding sequence is TGCAGCGTTGAGACCACAGGGGGCAGGTTT.

The sample holds a few counts of this clonotype. This sequence joins TRBV20-1 and TRBJ1-5; no clear D. The CDR3 runs to 12 residues. The V gene's germline CDR1 is DFQATT and CDR2 SNEGSKA (reference sequence). The V end lost 3 bases, the J end lost 7 bases, and 10 bases lay between the germline ends. CDR3 in DNA: TGCAGTGCTAGTTCGGTGGCACAGCCCCAGCATTTT. It translates to CSASSVAQPQHF.

In this sample, this clonotype turned up a few times. This chain connects TRBV27 to TRBJ2-3; TRBD2 matches at 8 bases. The V segment lost 2 bases and the J segment 6 bases; nucleotides outside the gene matches: 7. Germline V gene data show CDR1 as MNHEY and CDR2 as SMNVEV (reference sequence). This CDR3 has 15 residues. CDR3 DNA: TGTGCCAGCAGTTTAGCGGGGGGCGGTGTCGATACGCAGTATTTT. This translates into CASSLAGGGVDTQYF.

This clonotype turned up a few times. The chain joins TRBV12-3 or TRBV12-4 to TRBJ1-1; D remains unclear. Trimming removed 7 bases at V and 5 bases at J, with 14 bases between. CDR3 length: 13 residues. In nucleotides, the CDR3 is TGTGCCAGCACCTCGGAGGGTCGGACTGAAGCTTTCTTT. It specifies CASTSEGRTEAFF.

This clonotype was counted only a few times. The chain couples TRBV2 to TRBJ1-1; tentatively, D is TRBD1 (5 bases). V lost 6 bases to trimming and J lost 4 bases, with 15 bases between them. The length of the CDR3 is 14 residues. The germline gives CDR1 SNHLY, CDR2 FYNNEI. DNA for the CDR3: TGTGCCAGCAGATTCGCCAGGGAGATCACTGAAGCTTTCTTT. Protein: CASRFAREITEAFF.

This chain uses TRBV6-4 with TRBJ2-7, with 12 positions matching TRBD2. V shed 5 bases and J 4 bases; nucleotides not matched to a gene: 6. The CDR3 loop spans 15 amino acids. Germline V gives CDR1 MRHNA, CDR2 SNTAGT. The CDR3 DNA reads TGTGCCAGCAGTTTTGACACTAGCGGGGGGTACGAGCAGTACTTC. It translates to CASSFDTSGGYEQYF.

V usage is TRBV29-1 and J usage is TRBJ1-2; no clear D. The germline gives CDR1 SQVTM, CDR2 ANQGSEA. V was clipped by 5 bases and J by 2 bases, with 9 bases between them. CDR3 length: 12 residues. For the CDR3, the DNA is TGCAGCGTTAGGTACGAGAACTATGGCTACACCTTC. It is translated as CSVRYENYGYTF.

The V call is TRBV12-3 or TRBV12-4, the J call TRBJ1-6; D remains unclear. The CDR3 extends over 12 amino acids. The V end was cut by 6 bases, the J end by 10 bases, with 10 bases between. CDR3 DNA sequence: TGTGCCAGCAGAAGGGCCGGGTCACCCCTCCACTTT. The encoded protein is CASRRAGSPLHF.